Listed below are T cell receptor beta chains from one sample, sequenced in a study of CD8+ T cells in alopecia areata. Profiling relied on immunoSEQ multiplex PCR, and the TCRdb table lists in-frame clones only, not all of them. The sample yields 150,000 to 200,000 clones, 50% to 70% seen once. The starting material was CD4+ T cells sorted from blood, obtained at roughly week 49, from a patient treated with tofacitinib. Every receptor here comes from a human donor with alopecia areata. Both conserved end residues are part of each CDR3. Fields, in order: D gene, CDR3 length, V gene, clone size, J gene, CDR3 DNA, CDR3 protein. D genes are given only for firm matches. A row's size may be missing; if present it is once, few, many or a size class.

TRBD1	14	TRBV29-1	-	TRBJ2-7	TGCAGCGTCCTACTCCGGGACAGTATCTACGAGCAGTACTTC	CSVLLRDSIYEQYF
TRBD2	16	TRBV2	-	TRBJ2-1	TGTGCCAGCAGGCTATTGACTAGCGGGGGGAACAATGAGCAGTTCTTC	CASRLLTSGGNNEQFF
-	13	TRBV29-1	-	TRBJ1-2	TGCAGCGTTGTGGTAGCCGGGGATTATGGCTACACCTTC	CSVVVAGDYGYTF
-	14	TRBV15	-	TRBJ2-3	TGTGCCACCGGGGGGGGCCGACCCACAGATACGCAGTATTTT	CATGGGRPTDTQYF
-	12	TRBV5-1	-	TRBJ2-1	TGCGCCAGCAGCTTCGACAGGAATGAGCAGTTCTTC	CASSFDRNEQFF
-	15	TRBV5-1	few	TRBJ1-1	TGCGCCAGCAGCTTGGATGGCCGGCCTATGGCGGAAGCTTTCTTT	CASSLDGRPMAEAFF
-	14	TRBV7-8	few	TRBJ1-1	TGTGCCAGCAGCTTAGACAGGGTGGGGACTGAAGCTTTCTTT	CASSLDRVGTEAFF
-	16	TRBV7-6	-	TRBJ2-1	TGTGCCAGCAGCTTAGTCGGGGGAGACCCCTACAATGAGCAGTTCTTC	CASSLVGGDPYNEQFF
TRBD1	13	TRBV27	-	TRBJ1-2	TGTGCCAGCAGTTTAGGACAGGGGAGCGGCTACACCTTC	CASSLGQGSGYTF
-	16	TRBV30	-	TRBJ2-2	TGTGCCTGGAGTGTACCTTCTAGTATATACACCGGGGAGCTGTTTTTT	CAWSVPSSIYTGELFF
-	14	TRBV7-8	-	TRBJ2-5	TGTGCCAGCAGCGATACAGGGTCCCAAGAGACCCAGTACTTC	CASSDTGSQETQYF
-	12	TRBV9	few	TRBJ1-4	TGTGCCAGCAGCCCCGGAAAGGAAAAACTGTTTTTT	CASSPGKEKLFF
-	13	TRBV5-1	-	TRBJ2-7	TGCGCCAGCGGAAATACAGGGATCCACGAGCAGTACTTC	CASGNTGIHEQYF
-	13	TRBV7-8	once	TRBJ2-5	TGTGCCAGCAGCTTAGAGCGGAGAGAGACCCAGTACTTC	CASSLERRETQYF
-	15	TRBV6-6	few	TRBJ1-2	TGTGCCAGCATTCCTCCGGGGGCTCTAAACTATGGCTACACCTTC	CASIPPGALNYGYTF
-	12	TRBV7-2	once	TRBJ2-3	TGTGCCAGCAGGTCAGCCGGGGATACGCAGTATTTT	CASRSAGDTQYF
-	12	TRBV5-6	-	TRBJ1-2	TGTGCCAGCAGCTTTGACAGCAATGGCTACACCTTC	CASSFDSNGYTF
TRBD2	20	TRBV27	-	TRBJ2-3	TGTGCCAGCAGTTTAGTCCGATGGACTAGCGGGGACCGCTCAACAGATACGCAGTATTTT	CASSLVRWTSGDRSTDTQYF
-	12	TRBV29-1	-	TRBJ2-3	TGCAGCGTTGTTGTGGGTGGGGGTACGCAGTATTTT	CSVVVGGGTQYF
-	13	TRBV5-1	-	TRBJ1-1	TGCGCCAGCAGCATCGGACCCAACACTGAAGCTTTCTTT	CASSIGPNTEAFF
-	13	TRBV4-3	few	TRBJ2-3	TGCGCCAGCAGCCAGGACACGGGGAATACGCAGTATTTT	CASSQDTGNTQYF
TRBD2	15	TRBV7-2	once	TRBJ2-7	TGTGCCAGCAGACAAGATAGCGGGCTCTCCTACGAGCAGTACTTC	CASRQDSGLSYEQYF
-	14	TRBV28	-	TRBJ1-2	TGTGCCAGCAGTTCCGGAGGGGTAGGCTATGGCTACACCTTC	CASSSGGVGYGYTF
TRBD1	12	TRBV29-1	few	TRBJ1-1	TGCAGCGCCGGGACAGGGGACACTGAAGCTTTCTTT	CSAGTGDTEAFF
-	19	TRBV7-3	-	TRBJ2-7	TGTGCCAGCTCACCCCACGGGGGAGGGGGCGCCAGTAATGTCTACGAGCAGTACTTC	CASSPHGGGGASNVYEQYF
-	13	TRBV29-1	once	TRBJ1-5	TGCAGCGTTGAAGTGGCAGCCAATCAGCCCCAGCATTTT	CSVEVAANQPQHF
-	11	TRBV20-1	few	TRBJ2-3	TGCAGTGCCCCGCGAGGGGATACGCAGTATTTT	CSAPRGDTQYF
-	16	TRBV7-8	once	TRBJ1-5	TGTGCCAGCAGCTTAGGGGGACGGTATAGCAATCAGCCCCAGCATTTT	CASSLGGRYSNQPQHF
-	17	TRBV29-1	-	TRBJ2-6	TGCAGCGTTGAAGAGGGCCAGGGTCCTTCTGGGGCCAACGTCCTGACTTTC	CSVEEGQGPSGANVLTF
-	15	TRBV7-2	-	TRBJ2-3	TGTGCCAGCAGCTTAGCGGGGGGCCCTACAGATACGCAGTATTTT	CASSLAGGPTDTQYF
TRBD2	15	TRBV7-3	-	TRBJ2-1	TGTGCCAGCAGCTTAGATAGCGGGGGCTACAATGAGCAGTTCTTC	CASSLDSGGYNEQFF
-	13	TRBV7-8	medium-sized	TRBJ2-7	TGTGCCAGCTCCGCCGGCAGATCCTACGAGCAGTACTTC	CASSAGRSYEQYF
-	17	TRBV30	-	TRBJ2-3	TGTGCCTGGAGTGTATGGAGACAGAGAAAGAGCACAGATACGCAGTATTTT	CAWSVWRQRKSTDTQYF
TRBD1	13	TRBV30	-	TRBJ2-7	TGTGCCTGGAGCCCGGACAGGGGGCTCGAGCAGTACTTC	CAWSPDRGLEQYF
TRBD1	16	TRBV30	-	TRBJ1-1	TGTGCCTGGAGTGTATTAGTAGACAGGGTGAACACTGAAGCTTTCTTT	CAWSVLVDRVNTEAFF
-	17	TRBV27	-	TRBJ2-3	TGTGCCAGCAGGAGGGCCTCGGGTGGCGTAGGAACAGATACGCAGTATTTT	CASRRASGGVGTDTQYF
-	14	TRBV4-3	-	TRBJ1-2	TGCGCCAGCAGCCAGCTAGGGGCGGGCTATGGCTACACCTTC	CASSQLGAGYGYTF
-	15	TRBV6-5	-	TRBJ1-4	TGTGCCAGCAGTTACTCCGGGACGGTTAATGAAAAACTGTTTTTT	CASSYSGTVNEKLFF
-	14	TRBV29-1	-	TRBJ2-1	TGCAGCGTGGACATCTTGAGCTCCTACAATGAGCAGTTCTTC	CSVDILSSYNEQFF
TRBD2	14	TRBV10-3	-	TRBJ2-5	TGTGCCATAGGGACTAGCGGGGGCCAAGAGACCCAGTACTTC	CAIGTSGGQETQYF
-	13	TRBV29-1	-	TRBJ1-1	TGCAGCGTTGTCCGGACTGTGAACACTGAAGCTTTCTTT	CSVVRTVNTEAFF
-	14	TRBV30	-	TRBJ2-2	TGTGCCTGGAGCGTCCTGGCGGAGACCGGGGAGCTGTTTTTT	CAWSVLAETGELFF